A single sample is the source of the 19 T cell receptor beta chains below, sequenced in a study of T cells in Graves' hyperthyroidism and ophthalmopathy. The investigators amplified TCR beta CDR3 regions from RNA transcripts. Primed by the HTBI set, a first-round RT-PCR was run on the TCR CDR3. TCRdb ran MiXCR on the multiplex PCR reads and lists one entry per CDR3 protein. The repertoire consists of 300,000 to 500,000 distinct CDR3 sequences, with about 14% occurring once and the leading ten covering 25% to 30%. The specimen sequenced was blood. The receptors stem from a man aged 50 to 59 with Graves' ophthalmopathy.

This clonotype was recorded at least ten times. The rearrangement uses TRBV7-8 and TRBJ2-1, with 11 bases aligning to TRBD2. This CDR3 is 18 amino acids long. The V and J ends lost 1 base and 7 bases, in that order; junction bases with no gene match: 12. Germline V CDR1 and CDR2: SGHVS, FQNEAQ. CDR3: CASSLGFGTSGLSNEQFF. The CDR3 DNA follows: TGTGCCAGCAGCTTAGGGTTTGGGACTAGCGGTCTTTCGAATGAGCAGTTCTTC. Full variable domain (missing parts from reference TRBV7-8 and TRBJ2-1): GAGVSQSPRYKVAKRGQDVALRCDPISGHVSLFWYQQALGQGPEFLTYFQNEAQLDKSGLPSDRFFAERPEGSVSTLKIQRTQQEDSAVYLCASSLGFGTSGLSNEQFFGPGTRLTVL.

V and J are TRBV19 and TRBJ2-3; D is possibly TRBD1 (5 bases). The CDR3 spans 13 residues. Germline CDR1 reads LNHDA; CDR2 reads SQIVND (reference sequence). The germline V and J ends were trimmed by 4 bases and 6 bases, with 11 bases remaining between them. The CDR3 sequence is CASSTDILDTQYF. CDR3 bases: TGTGCCAGTAGTACGGACATCCTCGATACGCAGTATTTT.

The table lists this clonotype with a few counts. Possible read error: a much larger clone is one base away. The gene calls are TRBV28 and TRBJ2-1; 8 nucleotides agree with TRBD2. The CDR3 is 16 amino acids. Germline CDR1 reads MDHEN; CDR2 reads SYDVKM. The CDR3 coding sequence is TGTGCCAGCAGTTTAGAGCCGGGGACTAGGGGCAATGAGCGGTTCTTC. Residues: CASSLEPGTRGNERFF. The entire variable domain, with the rest obtained from reference TRBV28 and TRBJ2-1, is as follows: DVKVTQSSRYLVKRTGEKVFLECVQDMDHENMFWYRQDPGLGLRLIYFSYDVKMKEKGDIPEGYSVSREKKERFSLILESASTNQTSMYLCASSLEPGTRGNERFFGPGTRLTVL.

The chain joins TRBV2 to TRBJ1-6, with D possibly matching TRBD1 (6 bases). The ends were cut back, 6 bases at V and 3 bases at J, with 12 bases in the middle. This CDR3 contains 15 residues. Germline V gene sequence: CDR1 SNHLY, CDR2 FYNNEI. Here the CDR3 reads CASSLRGYYNSPLHF. CDR3 bases: TGTGCCAGCAGCCTGAGGGGGTACTATAATTCACCCCTCCACTTT.

This clonotype was seen only a few times. The CDR3 region has the DNA TGTGCCAGCAAACTGGGGGGGGCCTACACCGGGGAGCTGTTTTTT. Translation gives CASKLGGAYTGELFF. This chain connects TRBV7-8 to TRBJ2-2, with a weak D call TRBD2 (7 bases). V lost 7 bases and J lost 3, with 15 bases in between. This CDR3 is 15 amino acids long. The germline V gene encodes CDR1 SGHVS and CDR2 FQNEAQ.

This clonotype came up many times. The chain carries TRBV5-1 and TRBJ2-3; D is unclear. Trimming shortened V by 1 base and J by 6 bases, and 9 bases separated the two germline ends. This CDR3 spans 13 amino acids. Germline lookup yields CDR1 SGHRS and CDR2 YFSETQ. The CDR3 DNA follows: TGCGCCAGCAGCTTGAGTCCTTCTGATACGCAGTATTTT. Translation: CASSLSPSDTQYF.

This clonotype was seen repeatedly, ten times or more. The chain recombines TRBV28 with TRBJ2-5; a possible D gene is TRBD2 (5 bases). CDR3 length: 12 amino acids. Germline V CDR1 and CDR2: MDHEN, SYDVKM. V dropped 10 bases and J dropped 4 bases, with 13 bases sitting between them. The DNA of the CDR3 is TGTGCCACCGTCCGGGGTGGAGAGACCCAGTACTTC. This codes for CATVRGGETQYF.

Notes on this clonotype: Just one base apart from a much larger clone, this may be a read error. The chain links TRBV29-1 to TRBJ2-7; D uncertain. With 5 bases removed from V and 5 bases from J, the gap between germline ends came to 13 bases. The CDR3 has 12 residues. Germline CDR1 and CDR2: SQVTM and ANQGSEA. For the CDR3, the DNA is TGCAGCGTTAGAATGGGGAACCACGAGCAGTACTTC. Translating gives CSVRMGNHEQYF.

Many counts were recorded for this clonotype. V is TRBV5-1 and J is TRBJ2-3; D gene unclear. The CDR3 is 12 residues long. The V end lost 0 bases, the J end lost 6 bases, and 5 bases lay between the germline ends. Germline CDR1 SGHRS, CDR2 YFSETQ. The CDR3 loop reads CASSLGWDTQYF. The CDR3 DNA follows: TGCGCCAGCAGCTTGGGATGGGATACGCAGTATTTT.

In its sample, this clonotype was seen a few times. CDR3 nucleotides: TGTGCCAGCAGCTCAAGTCTTACAGGGGGGTACTATGGCTACACCTTC. It is translated as CASSSSLTGGYYGYTF. The chain couples TRBV7-2 to TRBJ1-2, with TRBD1 identical over 8 bases. The CDR3 is 16 residues long. Germline V CDR1 and CDR2: SGHTA, FQGNSA. The V gene end was trimmed by 4 bases and the J gene end by 3 bases; junction bases not matched to a gene: 10.

This clonotype was seen a handful of times. V is TRBV19 and J is TRBJ2-1; tentatively, D is TRBD1 or TRBD2 (5 bases each). The germline gives CDR1 LNHDA, CDR2 SQIVND (reference sequence). This CDR3 has 17 amino acids. With 5 bases removed from V and 5 bases from J, the gap between germline ends came to 22 bases. DNA for the CDR3: TGTGCCAGTAGTCCCTTTTTGGGGGAGCCGAGAGACAATGAGCAGTTCTTC. Its protein product is CASSPFLGEPRDNEQFF.

A few counts support this clonotype. V usage is TRBV6-2 or TRBV6-3 and J usage is TRBJ1-5, with D perhaps matching TRBD1 (5 bases). The CDR3 loop spans 12 amino acids. The germline V and J ends were trimmed by 0 bases and 8 bases, with 5 bases remaining between them. Germline V lookup: CDR1 MNHEY, CDR2 SVGEGT. The CDR3 DNA reads as TGTGCCAGCAGTTACTCGGGGGAGCCCCAGCATTTT. Protein product: CASSYSGEPQHF.

This chain uses TRBV6-2 or TRBV6-3 with TRBJ2-7, with D maybe TRBD2 (5 bases). The CDR3 has 14 residues. Germline V CDR1 and CDR2: MNHEY, SVGEGT. Trimming pared 5 bases from V and 2 bases from J, leaving 13 bases between. CDR3 amino acids: CASSHREQAYEQYF. CDR3 nucleotides: TGTGCCAGCAGTCACCGGGAACAAGCCTACGAGCAGTACTTC.

This clonotype was found a few times. Sequence at one end of the junction differs from germline and may be a read error. J is TRBJ2-5 and V is TRBV29-1; TRBD2 might be the D (5 bases). The germline V gene has CDR1 SQVTM and CDR2 ANQGSEA. The CDR3 runs to 14 residues. CDR3 sequence (DNA): TGCAGCGTTGGGGCGGGCGAGCGCCAAGAGACCCAGCACTTC. This encodes CSVGAGERQETQHF.

This clonotype has only a few counts. A read error may explain this, as a much larger clone is one base away. The chain carries TRBV11-3 and TRBJ2-2, with D unresolved. Per the germline V gene, CDR1 is SGHNT and CDR2 is YENEEA. This CDR3 spans 14 amino acids. DNA of the CDR3: TGTGTCAGCAGCTTGATAGTAAGCACCGGGGAGCTGTTTTTT. Amino acids: CVSSLIVSTGELFF. The entire variable domain, with the rest obtained from reference TRBV11-3 and TRBJ2-2, is as follows: EAGVVQSPRYKIIEKKQPVAFWCNPISGHNTLYWYLQNLGQGPELLIRYENEEAVDDSQLPKDRFSAERLKGVDSTLKIQPAELGDSAVYLCVSSLIVSTGELFFGEGSRLTVL.

This clonotype showed up many times. V and J are TRBV5-1 and TRBJ2-1, with D hard to call. This CDR3 has 12 amino acids. Trimming shortened V by 4 bases and J by 6 bases, and 8 bases separated the two germline ends. CDR1 is SGHRS and CDR2 is YFSETQ in the germline V gene. CDR3 loop: CASSPVANEQFF. Here the CDR3 DNA reads TGCGCCAGCAGCCCCGTGGCCAATGAGCAGTTCTTC.

The chain is built from TRBV29-1 and TRBJ2-7, with D perhaps TRBD1 or TRBD2 (5 bases each). The CDR3 covers 12 residues. Trimming left V 5 bases short and J 7 bases short, with 15 bases between. Germline values: CDR1 SQVTM, CDR2 ANQGSEA. CDR3 region: CSVNVGAREQYF. The CDR3, as DNA: TGCAGCGTTAACGTCGGGGCCCGGGAGCAGTACTTC.

The chain is built from TRBV5-1 and TRBJ2-5; 8 bases fit TRBD1. CDR3 length: 13 amino acids. Trimming took 5 bases from V and 5 from J; bases not matched to a gene: 5. Germline V gene lookup returns CDR1 SGHRS and CDR2 YFSETQ. The DNA of the CDR3 is TGCGCCAGCAGTTACAGGGGGTCCGAGACCCAGTACTTC. Amino acids: CASSYRGSETQYF.

This clonotype has a count of ten or more. This rearrangement joins TRBV20-1 to TRBJ2-7, with D unresolved. Germline loops: CDR1 DFQATT, CDR2 SNEGSKA (reference sequence). The V end lost 2 bases, the J end lost 6 bases, and 14 bases lay between the germline ends. This CDR3 is built from 13 residues. CDR3 coding DNA: TGCAGTGCTAGACCGCATGGGGTCGGCGAGCAGTACTTC. This translates into CSARPHGVGEQYF.